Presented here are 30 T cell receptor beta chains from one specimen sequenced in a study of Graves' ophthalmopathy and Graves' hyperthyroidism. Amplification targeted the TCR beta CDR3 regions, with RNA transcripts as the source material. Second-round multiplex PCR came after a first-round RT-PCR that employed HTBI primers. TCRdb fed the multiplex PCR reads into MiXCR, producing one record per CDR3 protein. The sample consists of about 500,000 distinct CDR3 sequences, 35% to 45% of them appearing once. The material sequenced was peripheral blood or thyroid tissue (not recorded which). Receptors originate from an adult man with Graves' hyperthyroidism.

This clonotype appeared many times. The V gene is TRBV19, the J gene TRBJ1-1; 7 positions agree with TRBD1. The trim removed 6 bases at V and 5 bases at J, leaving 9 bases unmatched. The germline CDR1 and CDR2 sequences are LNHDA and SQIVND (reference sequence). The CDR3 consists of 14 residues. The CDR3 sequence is CASREDRTRTEAFF. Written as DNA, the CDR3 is TGTGCCAGTAGGGAGGACAGGACGAGGACTGAAGCTTTCTTT.

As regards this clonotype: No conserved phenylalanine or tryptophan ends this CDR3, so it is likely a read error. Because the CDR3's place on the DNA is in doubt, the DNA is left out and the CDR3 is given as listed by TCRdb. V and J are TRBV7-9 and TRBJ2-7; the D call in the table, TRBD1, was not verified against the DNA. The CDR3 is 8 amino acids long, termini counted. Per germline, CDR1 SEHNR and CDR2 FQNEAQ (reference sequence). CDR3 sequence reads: CASSSGTG.

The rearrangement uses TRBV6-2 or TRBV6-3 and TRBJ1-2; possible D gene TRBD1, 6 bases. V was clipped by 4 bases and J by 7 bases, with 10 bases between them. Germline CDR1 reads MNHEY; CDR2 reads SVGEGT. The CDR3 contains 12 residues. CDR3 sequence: CASSWAQGGYTF. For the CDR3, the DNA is TGTGCCAGCAGTTGGGCACAGGGTGGCTACACCTTC.

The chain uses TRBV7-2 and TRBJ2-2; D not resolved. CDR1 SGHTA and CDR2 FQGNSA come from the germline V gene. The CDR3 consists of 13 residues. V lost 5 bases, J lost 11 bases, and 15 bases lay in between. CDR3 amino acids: CASSQVIRGELFF. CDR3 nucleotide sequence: TGTGCCAGCAGCCAAGTTATACGTGGTGAGCTGTTTTTT.

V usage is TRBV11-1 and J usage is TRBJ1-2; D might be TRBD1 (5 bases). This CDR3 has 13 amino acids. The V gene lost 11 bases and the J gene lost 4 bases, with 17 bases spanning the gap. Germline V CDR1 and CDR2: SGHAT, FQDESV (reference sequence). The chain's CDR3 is CAVFTGDSYGYTF. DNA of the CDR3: TGTGCCGTATTTACAGGCGATTCCTATGGCTACACCTTC.

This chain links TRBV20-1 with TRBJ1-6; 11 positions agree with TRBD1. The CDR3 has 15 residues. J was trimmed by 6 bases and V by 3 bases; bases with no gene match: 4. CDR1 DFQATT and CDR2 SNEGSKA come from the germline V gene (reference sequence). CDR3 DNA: TGCAGTGCTAGGGACAGGGGGCTAGGTAATTCACCCCTCCACTTT. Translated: CSARDRGLGNSPLHF.

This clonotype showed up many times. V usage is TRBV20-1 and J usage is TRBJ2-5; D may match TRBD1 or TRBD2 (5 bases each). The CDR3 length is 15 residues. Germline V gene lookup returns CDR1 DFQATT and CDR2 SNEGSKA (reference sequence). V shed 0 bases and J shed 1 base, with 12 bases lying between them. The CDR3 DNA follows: TGCAGTGCTAGAGAAGGGGCGGACTTCCAAGAGACCCAGTACTTC. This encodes CSAREGADFQETQYF.

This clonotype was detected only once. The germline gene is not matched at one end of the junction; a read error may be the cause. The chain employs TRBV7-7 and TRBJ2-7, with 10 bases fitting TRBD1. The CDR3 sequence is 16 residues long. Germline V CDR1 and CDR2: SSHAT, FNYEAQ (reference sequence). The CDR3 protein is CATPTPGQGNSYGQYF. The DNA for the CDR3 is TGTGCTACCCCAACTCCGGGACAGGGGAACTCCTACGGGCAGTACTTC.

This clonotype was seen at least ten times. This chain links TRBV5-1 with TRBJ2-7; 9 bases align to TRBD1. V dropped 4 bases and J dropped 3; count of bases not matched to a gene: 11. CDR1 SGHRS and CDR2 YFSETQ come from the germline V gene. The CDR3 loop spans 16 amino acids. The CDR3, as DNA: TGCGCCAGCAGCCCTCTCCTGGGACAGGGAGACTACGAGCAGTACTTC. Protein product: CASSPLLGQGDYEQYF.

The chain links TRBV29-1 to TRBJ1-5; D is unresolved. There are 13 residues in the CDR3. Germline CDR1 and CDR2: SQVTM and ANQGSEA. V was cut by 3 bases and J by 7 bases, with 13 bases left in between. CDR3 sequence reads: CSVDTGFGQPQHF. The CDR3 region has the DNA TGCAGCGTTGACACGGGCTTCGGGCAGCCCCAGCATTTT. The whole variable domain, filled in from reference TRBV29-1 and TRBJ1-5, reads SAVISQKPSRDICQRGTSLTIQCQVDSQVTMMFWYRQQPGQSLTLIATANQGSEATYESGFVIDKFPISRPNLTFSTLTVSNMSPEDSSIYLCSVDTGFGQPQHFGDGTRLSIL.

CDR3 DNA sequence: TGCGCCAGCAGTCCGGGTGGGAAGGAGCAGTACTTC. Translating gives CASSPGGKEQYF. The V gene is TRBV5-1, the J gene TRBJ2-7, with D hard to call. CDR3 size: 12 residues. Germline V gene lookup returns CDR1 SGHRS and CDR2 YFSETQ. V was pared by 5 bases and J by 7 bases, with 13 bases between.

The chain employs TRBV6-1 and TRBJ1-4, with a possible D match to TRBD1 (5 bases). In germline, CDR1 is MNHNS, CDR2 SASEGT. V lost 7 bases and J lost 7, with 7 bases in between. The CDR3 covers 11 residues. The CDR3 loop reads CASTGTEKLFF. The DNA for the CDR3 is TGTGCCAGCACCGGGACTGAAAAACTGTTTTTT.

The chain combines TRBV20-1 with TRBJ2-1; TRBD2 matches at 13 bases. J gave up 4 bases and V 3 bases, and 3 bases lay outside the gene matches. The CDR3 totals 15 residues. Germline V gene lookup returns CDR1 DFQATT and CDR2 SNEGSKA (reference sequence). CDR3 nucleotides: TGCAGTGCTAGTAGACTAGCGGGAGGTTACAATGAGCAGTTCTTC. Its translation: CSASRLAGGYNEQFF.

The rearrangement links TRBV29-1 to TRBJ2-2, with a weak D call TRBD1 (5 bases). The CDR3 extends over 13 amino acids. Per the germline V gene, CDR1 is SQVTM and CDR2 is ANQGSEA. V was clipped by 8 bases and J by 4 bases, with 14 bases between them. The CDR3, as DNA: TGCAGCCCACGAGACAGCTCCACCGGGGAGCTGTTTTTT. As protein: CSPRDSSTGELFF.

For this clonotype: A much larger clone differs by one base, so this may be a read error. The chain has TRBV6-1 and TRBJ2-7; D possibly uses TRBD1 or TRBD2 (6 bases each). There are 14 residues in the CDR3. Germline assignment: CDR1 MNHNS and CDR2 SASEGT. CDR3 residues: CASRMFGGTYGQYF. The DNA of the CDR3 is TGTGCCAGCCGGATGTTCGGGGGCACCTACGGGCAGTACTTC.

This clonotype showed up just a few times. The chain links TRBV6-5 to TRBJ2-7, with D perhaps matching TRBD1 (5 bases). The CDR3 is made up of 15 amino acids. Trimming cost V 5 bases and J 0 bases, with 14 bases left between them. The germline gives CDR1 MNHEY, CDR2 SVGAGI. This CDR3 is CASSASGDSSYEQYF. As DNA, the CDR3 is TGTGCCAGCAGTGCGTCCGGAGACAGCTCCTACGAGCAGTACTTC.

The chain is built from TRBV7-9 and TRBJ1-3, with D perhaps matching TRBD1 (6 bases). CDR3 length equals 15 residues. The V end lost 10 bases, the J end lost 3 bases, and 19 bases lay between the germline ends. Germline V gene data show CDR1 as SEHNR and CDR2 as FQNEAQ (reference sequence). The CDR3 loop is CAIRTEGGIGNTIYF. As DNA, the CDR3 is TGTGCCATCCGAACGGAGGGGGGAATTGGAAACACCATATATTTT. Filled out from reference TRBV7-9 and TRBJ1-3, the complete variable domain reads DTGVSQNPRHKITKRGQNVTFRCDPISEHNRLYWYRQTLGQGPEFLTYFQNEAQLEKSRLLSDRFSAERPKGSFSTLEIQRTEQGDSAMYLCAIRTEGGIGNTIYFGEGSWLTVV.

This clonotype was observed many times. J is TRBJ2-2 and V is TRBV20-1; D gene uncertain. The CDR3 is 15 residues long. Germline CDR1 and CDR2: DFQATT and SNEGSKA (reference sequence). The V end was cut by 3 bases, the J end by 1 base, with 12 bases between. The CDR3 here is CSARGRLWNTGELFF. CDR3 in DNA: TGCAGTGCTAGGGGCCGACTGTGGAACACCGGGGAGCTGTTTTTT.

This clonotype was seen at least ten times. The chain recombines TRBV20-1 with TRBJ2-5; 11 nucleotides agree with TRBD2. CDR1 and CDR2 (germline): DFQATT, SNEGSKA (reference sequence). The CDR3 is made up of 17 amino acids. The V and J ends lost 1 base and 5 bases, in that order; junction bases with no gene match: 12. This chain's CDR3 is CSARVGLAGGRGETQYF. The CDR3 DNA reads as TGCAGTGCTAGAGTGGGGCTAGCGGGAGGAAGGGGGGAGACCCAGTACTTC.

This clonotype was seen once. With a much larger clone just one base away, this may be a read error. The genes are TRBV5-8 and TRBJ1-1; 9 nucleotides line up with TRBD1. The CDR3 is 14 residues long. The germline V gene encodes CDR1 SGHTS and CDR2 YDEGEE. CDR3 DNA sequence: TGTGCCAGCGGCTTACAGGGGGCGAGTACTGAAGCTTTCTTT. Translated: CASGLQGASTEAFF.

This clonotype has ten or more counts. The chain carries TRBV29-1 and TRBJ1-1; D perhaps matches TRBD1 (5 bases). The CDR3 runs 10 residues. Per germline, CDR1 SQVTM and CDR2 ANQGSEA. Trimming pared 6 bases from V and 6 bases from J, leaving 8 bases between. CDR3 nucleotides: TGCAGCGTCGGGACGGCTGAAGCTTTCTTT. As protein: CSVGTAEAFF.

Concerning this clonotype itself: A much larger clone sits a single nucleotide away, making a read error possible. CDR3 sequence reads: CATSEPWTGSGANVLTF. CDR3 nucleotide sequence: TGTGCCACCAGTGAGCCGTGGACGGGGTCTGGGGCCAACGTCCTGACTTTC. This chain uses TRBV10-3 with TRBJ2-6; a weak D match, TRBD2 (5 bases). CDR3 length: 17 amino acids. Germline CDR1 reads ENHRY; CDR2 reads SYGVKD.

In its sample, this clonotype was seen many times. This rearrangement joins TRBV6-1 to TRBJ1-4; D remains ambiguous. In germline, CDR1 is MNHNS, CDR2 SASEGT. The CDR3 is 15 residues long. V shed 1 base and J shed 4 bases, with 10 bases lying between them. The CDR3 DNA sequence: TGTGCCAGCAGTGAAGTCGGGTTGGGTAATGAAAAACTGTTTTTT. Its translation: CASSEVGLGNEKLFF.

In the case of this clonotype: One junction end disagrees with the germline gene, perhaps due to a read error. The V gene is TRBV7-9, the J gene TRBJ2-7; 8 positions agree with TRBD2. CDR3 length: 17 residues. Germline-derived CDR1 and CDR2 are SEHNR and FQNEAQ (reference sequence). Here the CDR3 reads CASSLYRREVNTGELYF. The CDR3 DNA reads TGTGCCAGCAGCTTATATCGGCGGGAGGTGAACACCGGGGAGCTGTACTTC. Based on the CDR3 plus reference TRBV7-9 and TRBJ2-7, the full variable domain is DTGVSQNPRHKITKRGQNVTFRCDPISEHNRLYWYRQTLGQGPEFLTYFQNEAQLEKSRLLSDRFSAERPKGSFSTLEIQRTEQGDSAMYLCASSLYRREVNTGELYFGPGTRLTVT.

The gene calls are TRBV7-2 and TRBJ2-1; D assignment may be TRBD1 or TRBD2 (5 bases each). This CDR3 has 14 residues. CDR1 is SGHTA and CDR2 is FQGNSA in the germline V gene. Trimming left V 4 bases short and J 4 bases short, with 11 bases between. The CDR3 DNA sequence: TGTGCCAGCAGCTCCAGAGAGGGGTACAATGAGCAGTTCTTC. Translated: CASSSREGYNEQFF.

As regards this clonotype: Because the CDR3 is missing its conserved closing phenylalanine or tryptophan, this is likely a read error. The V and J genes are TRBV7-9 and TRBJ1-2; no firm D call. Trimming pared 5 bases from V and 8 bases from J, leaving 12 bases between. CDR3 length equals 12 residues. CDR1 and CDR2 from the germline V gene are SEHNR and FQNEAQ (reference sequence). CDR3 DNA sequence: TGTGCCAGCAGCCTAAAAGGATCCGGCTACACCCTC. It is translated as CASSLKGSGYTL.

CDR3 bases: TGTGCCAGCAGCTTCCGGGACAGGGATAACTACGAGCAGTACTTC. This encodes CASSFRDRDNYEQYF. The V and J genes are TRBV5-6 and TRBJ2-7, with 9 positions matching TRBD1. The V and J ends lost 2 bases and 3 bases, in that order; junction bases with no gene match: 6. Per germline, CDR1 SGHDT and CDR2 YYEEEE. This CDR3 comprises 15 residues. The whole variable domain, filled in from reference TRBV5-6 and TRBJ2-7, reads DAGVTQSPTHLIKTRGQQVTLRCSPKSGHDTVSWYQQALGQGPQFIFQYYEEEERQRGNFPDRFSGHQFPNYSSELNVNALLLGDSALYLCASSFRDRDNYEQYFGPGTRLTVT.

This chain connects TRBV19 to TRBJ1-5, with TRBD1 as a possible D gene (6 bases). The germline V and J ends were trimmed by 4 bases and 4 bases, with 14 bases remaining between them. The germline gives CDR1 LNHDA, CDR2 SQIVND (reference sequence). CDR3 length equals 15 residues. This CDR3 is CASSTQDRSNQPQHF. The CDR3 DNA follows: TGTGCCAGTAGTACCCAAGACAGGTCGAATCAGCCCCAGCATTTT. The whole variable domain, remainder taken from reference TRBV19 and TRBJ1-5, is DGGITQSPKYLFRKEGQNVTLSCEQNLNHDAMYWYRQDPGQGLRLIYYSQIVNDFQKGDIAEGYSVSREKKESFPLTVTSAQKNPTAFYLCASSTQDRSNQPQHFGDGTRLSIL.

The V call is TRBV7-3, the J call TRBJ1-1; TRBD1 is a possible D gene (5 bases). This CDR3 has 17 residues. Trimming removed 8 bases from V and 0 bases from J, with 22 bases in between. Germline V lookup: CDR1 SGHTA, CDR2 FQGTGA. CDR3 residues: CASEPGTSGGLNTEAFF. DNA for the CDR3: TGTGCCAGCGAACCAGGGACTAGCGGGGGATTGAACACTGAAGCTTTCTTT.

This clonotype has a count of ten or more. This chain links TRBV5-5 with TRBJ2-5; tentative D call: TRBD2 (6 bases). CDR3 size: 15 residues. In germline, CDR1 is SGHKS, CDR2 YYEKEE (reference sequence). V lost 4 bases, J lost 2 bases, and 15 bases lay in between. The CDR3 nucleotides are TGTGCCAGCAGCCCATCGCCGGGACTTCAAGAGACCCAGTACTTC. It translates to CASSPSPGLQETQYF.